Listed here is a single T cell receptor (beta chain). The data were obtained in a study of T cell changes during pregnancy in multiple sclerosis. TCRdb's copy holds only in-frame clones and misses some; the assay was immunoSEQ multiplex PCR. The sample carries approximately 41,000 clones, around 93% recorded once. J lost 4 bases, V lost 2 bases, and 3 bases had no gene match. Germline values: CDR1 SGHRS, CDR2 YFSETQ. The CDR3 is 14 amino acids. The chain has TRBV5-1 and TRBJ2-7, with 10 bases identical to TRBD1. Sequences were derived from CD8+ T cells from peripheral blood mononuclear cells, sampled in the third trimester of pregnancy. This TCR was recovered from a female donor with multiple sclerosis, enrolled in a pregnancy study. CDR3 loop: CASSFGTGEYEQYF. In nucleotides, the CDR3 is TGCGCCAGCAGCTTCGGGACAGGGGAATACGAGCAGTACTTC.